The T cell receptor beta chain under discussion was sequenced for a study of cytomegalovirus exposure and HLA in healthy donors (TCRdb year 2017). With respect to the entire study: In an earlier analysis of some 550 of the donors, roughly 300 Gb of sequence data and 117 million unique TCR beta sequences from roughly 180 million T cells were reported. The study was designed to test whether signatures of past pathogen exposure could be identified by cataloging public T cell receptors. Besides the first cohort of 500 to 700 subjects, a separate validation cohort made up of 120 different subjects was used. The T cell repertoires of several hundred subjects were profiled by immunosequencing and related to cytomegalovirus serostatus. Alongside the repertoire data, information on donor age, sex, ethnicity and CMV serostatus was compiled. Every repertoire in the discovery cohort had been generated on one and the same sequencing platform. In the later analysis, no new phenotypic data were used to find candidate immune exposures; instead, reliance was placed on TCR beta sequences and their occurrence across donors. Both class I and class II loci were covered by HLA typing, at four-digit resolution. A later analysis re-examined previously published TCR beta repertoires from about 670 donors and added high-resolution HLA genotyping to investigate patterns of TCR occurrence. Of the roughly 430 genotyped donors, around 81% fell in the genetic ancestry cluster associated with self-reported Caucasian donors. Across some 400 genotyped donors of the cohort, an average of about 250,000 unique TCR beta nucleotide sequences per donor were sequenced, and roughly a sixth of those sequences were non-productive. The number of donors typed differed by locus, with about 629-630 for A, B, C, DRB1 and DQB1, roughly 520 for DQA1, nearly 610 for DPA1, and under 490 for DPB1. Roughly five DR-DQ haplotypes were handled as single units for association and clustering, since linkage in the cohort was strong. A later genetic analysis used genome-wide SNP genotypes for about 60% of the 666 donors, treating that subset as a discovery cohort. To decide whether each TCR beta V gene segment behaved as functional or pseudogenic, an earlier analysis of 587 of the donors relied on high-throughput TCR beta sequencing. Approximately 300 gigabases of sequencing data and around 80 million unique TCR sequences made up an early release that covered fewer than 650 HLA-typed donors. The study combined high-throughput TCR immunosequencing, statistical association of individual TCRs with disease status, and machine learning to predict cytomegalovirus infection status. Here is what the overall study found, with its caveats: Most CMV-associated TCR beta chains appeared to be HLA-restricted in a later analysis, and the HLA associations seemed to be driven largely by CMV exposure. In a later analysis, more than 15,000 TCR beta sequences were associated with specific HLA alleles at a false discovery rate of 0.05. The classifier was reported to diagnose cytomegalovirus status with high specificity and sensitivity in both the original and validation cohorts. In a later genetic analysis, fewer N-insertions in productive TCRs were reported among donors in an Asian-associated ancestry cluster than the approximately 710-donor mean. According to a later analysis, TCR association rates differed among HLA loci, with DRB1 alleles showing the most associated TCRs and HLA-C alleles showing the fewest. The presence/absence analyses assumed that sequencing depth was roughly uniform across donors, and that assumption may not be true. Compared with equally common non-associated chains, HLA-associated TCR beta chains in a later analysis were more clonally expanded and had lower generation probabilities. The sequencing pipeline was judged likely to have produced a cluster of highly shared sequence variants as a technical artifact. A few of the identified cytomegalovirus-associated TCR beta chains were confirmed in vitro to be specific for cytomegalovirus antigens. Some IMGT-functional V segments, including TRBV6-2 and TRBV6-3, could not be told apart with the 87-base-pair reads, so those segments were excluded. Linkage disequilibrium might explain the correlated functional status among segregating V segments, but an unknown experimental factor could not be ruled out. It was suggested by the authors that the approach could potentially be generalized to other disease states and immunological phenotypes. Seventeen rarely observed V segments, including chromosome 9 orphons, were excluded from the earlier analysis of just under 600 of the donors because counts were too low. While some public TCRs were present in many individuals, most TCR sequences turned up only very rarely across donors. CMV serostatus was the only immune exposure information available for the cohort. Because some donors lacked HLA typing at each locus, the association tests relied only on the typed subset. An earlier analysis of approximately 530 of the donors showed that most TCR beta V segments appeared in productive rearrangements either about 90% or about 30% of the time, which broadly matched IMGT annotations. This cohort had only TCR beta chains sequenced, and the lack of alpha or paired-chain data limited which features could be detected. Several of the top co-occurrence clusters appeared to be linked to parvovirus B19, influenza, CMV and Epstein-Barr virus, according to a later analysis. In a later genetic analysis, a missense DCLRE1C variant was associated with V-gene and J-gene trimming of TCR beta chains, and the association was replicated in an independent cohort. A further reported finding was that TCR beta sequences accurately predicted the HLA-A and HLA-B alleles for most subjects in the first cohort. In the study, some 180 TCR beta chains were listed as associated with cytomegalovirus. When HLA alleles, especially DR and DQ, strongly co-occurred, attributing TCR associations to individual alleles was difficult.

Of note for this clone: Its antigen remains undetermined. Base qualities are not provided; no much larger clone lies one nucleotide away.

V is cut by 6 bases and J by 0 bases, and the space between the germline ends is 18 bases. Spanning cysteine to phenylalanine, the CDR3 consists of 15 amino acids. The DNA shown is the 45-base CDR3, in frame from base 1. CDR1 and CDR2 are drawn from the germline V gene: SQVTM, ANQGSEA. The cohort consisted of 600 or so healthy bone marrow donors. Cohort members were all nominally healthy when sampled, although unrecorded immune exposures were likely present. The donor tested CMV seronegative and was one of the 352 seronegative cohort members. Each donor provided a peripheral blood sample, and peripheral blood mononuclear cells were used for TCR beta sequencing. The Qiagen DNeasy Blood Extraction Kit was used to extract genomic DNA from the blood cell samples. The library was generated by the immunoSEQ multiplex PCR assay. The multiplex PCR relied on a mix of 60 forward primers for TCR Vbeta segments and 13 reverse primers for TCR Jbeta segments. The CDR3 region of rearranged TCR beta genes was amplified from genomic DNA with a multiplex PCR assay. The amplified TCR beta libraries were sequenced on the Illumina HiSeq System as 87-base-pair reads. The source study handled its data this way. Across the 700 or so repertoires, a later analysis counted some 80 million unique TCR beta chains, approximately 10 million of which were shared by at least two donors. A nearest-neighbor algorithm error-corrected the raw reads and collapsed the reads into unique sequences, merging closely related sequences to remove PCR and sequencing errors. To assign V, D and J gene segments, CDR3 sequences were aligned to IMGT reference sequences. For a sequence to be retained, at least a six-nucleotide match to both a V gene segment and a J gene segment was required. A rearrangement counted as productive if the CDR3 had no stop codons and remained in frame with V and J, and every other rearrangement counted as non-productive. Following IMGT convention, CDR3 was defined as the stretch from the second conserved V-encoded cysteine to the conserved J-encoded phenylalanine. Sequences without an unambiguous match to a single V gene segment were excluded from the earlier analysis of about 640 of the donors. An earlier analysis of about 600 of the donors called V segments functional above 56.7% productive rearrangements and segregating when the between-donor standard deviation exceeded 5%. A statistical classification framework was built to diagnose cytomegalovirus status from the catalog of TCR beta chain sequences. In a later analysis, V and J genes were assigned by comparing TCR nucleotide sequences against IMGT/GENE-DB human TR gene sequences. Using the TCRdist pipeline, a later analysis assigned CDR3 sequences along with most-parsimonious VDJ recombination scenarios. In a later analysis, each TCR beta chain was defined by its CDR3 amino acid sequence together with its V-gene family, and reads lacking a unique V-gene family were excluded. To address suspected cross-contamination and a sequencing artifact, a later analysis removed over 500 highly shared, low-generation-probability nucleotide sequences. A later analysis calculated a clonal expansion index for each public chain from normalized within-repertoire ranks of inferred template counts. A later analysis computed generation probabilities with a VDJ recombination model fitted to out-of-frame rearrangements, and checked the results against IGoR. Hypergeometric tests were used in a later analysis to score TCR-TCR, TCR-HLA and TCR-CMV co-occurrence, with a repertoire-size bias correction applied to the TCR pairs. To estimate false discovery rates, a later analysis permuted the HLA or CMV assignments 20 times. In a later analysis, co-occurring TCRs were grouped with DBSCAN, and TCRdist sequence similarity was added when clustering was performed within HLA-allele-positive subsets. Co-occurrence clustering excluded repertoires with fewer than 30,000 or more than 120,000 public chains, plus five with anomalous nucleotide sharing. TCRdb took over this immuneACCESS table, retaining in-frame rearrangements with V and J assigned. Such tables are incomplete; in checked studies, under half of the missing clones stem from an unresolved V gene, and the remainder is unexplained. V, J and clone size are taken as reported in that table, and D and trimming were inferred from the DNA itself. This sample is represented by some 130,000 clones; almost 80% of them were singletons. The ten largest clones take up 1.3% to 1.5% of the sample.

The sequence came from a female donor in good health and CMV-seronegative. This chain joins TRBV29-1 to TRBJ2-7, with a weak D call of TRBD2 (7 bases match). The specimen was PBMCs. The CDR3: CSVQGGRGSSYEQYF. The sequenced DNA is TGCAGCGTCCAAGGGGGGAGGGGGAGCTCCTACGAGCAGTACTTC.